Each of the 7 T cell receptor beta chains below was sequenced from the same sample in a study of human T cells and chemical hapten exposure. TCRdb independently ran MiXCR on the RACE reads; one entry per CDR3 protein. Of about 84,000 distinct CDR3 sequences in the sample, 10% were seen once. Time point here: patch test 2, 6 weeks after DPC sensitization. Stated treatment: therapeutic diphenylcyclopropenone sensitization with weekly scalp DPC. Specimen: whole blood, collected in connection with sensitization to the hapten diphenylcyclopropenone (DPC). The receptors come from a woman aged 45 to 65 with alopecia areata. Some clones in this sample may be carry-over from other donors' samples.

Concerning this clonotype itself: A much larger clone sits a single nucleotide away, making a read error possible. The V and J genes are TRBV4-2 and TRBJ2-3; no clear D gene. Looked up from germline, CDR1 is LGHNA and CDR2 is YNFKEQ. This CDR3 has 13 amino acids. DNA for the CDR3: TGTGTCAGCAGCCCCACCGTCACAGATACGCAGTATTTT. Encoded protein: CVSSPTVTDTQYF.

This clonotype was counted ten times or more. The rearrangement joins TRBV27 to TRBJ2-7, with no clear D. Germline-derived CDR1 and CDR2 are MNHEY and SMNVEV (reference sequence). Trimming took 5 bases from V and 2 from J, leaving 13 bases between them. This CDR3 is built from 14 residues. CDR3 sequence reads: CASSLDHGPYEQYF. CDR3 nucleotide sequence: TGTGCCAGCAGTCTAGATCATGGCCCCTACGAGCAGTACTTC.

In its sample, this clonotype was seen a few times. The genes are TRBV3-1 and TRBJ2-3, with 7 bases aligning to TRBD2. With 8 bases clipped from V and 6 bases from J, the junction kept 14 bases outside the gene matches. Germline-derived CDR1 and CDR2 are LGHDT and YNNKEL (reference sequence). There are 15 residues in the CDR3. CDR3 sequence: CASSANSGAGDTQYF. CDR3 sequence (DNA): TGTGCCAGCTCCGCCAATTCGGGAGCGGGGGATACGCAGTATTTT.

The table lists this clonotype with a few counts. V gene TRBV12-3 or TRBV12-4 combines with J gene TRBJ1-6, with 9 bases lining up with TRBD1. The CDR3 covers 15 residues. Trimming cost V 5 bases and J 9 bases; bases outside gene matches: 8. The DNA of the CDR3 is TGTGCCAGCAGTAAGATCACAGGGGGCGGTTCACCCCTCCACTTT. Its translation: CASSKITGGGSPLHF.

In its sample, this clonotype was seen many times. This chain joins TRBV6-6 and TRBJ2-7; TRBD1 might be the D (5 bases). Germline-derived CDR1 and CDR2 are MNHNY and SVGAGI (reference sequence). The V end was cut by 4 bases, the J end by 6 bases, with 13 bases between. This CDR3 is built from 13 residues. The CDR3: CASSLGQGFEQYF. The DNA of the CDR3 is TGTGCCAGCAGTTTGGGGCAGGGATTCGAGCAGTACTTC.

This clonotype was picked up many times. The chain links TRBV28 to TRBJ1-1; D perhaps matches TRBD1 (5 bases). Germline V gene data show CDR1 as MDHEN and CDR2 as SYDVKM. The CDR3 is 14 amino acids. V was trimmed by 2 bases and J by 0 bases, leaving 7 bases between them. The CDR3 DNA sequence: TGTGCCAGCAGTTTAGCGACAGTGAACACTGAAGCTTTCTTT. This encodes CASSLATVNTEAFF.

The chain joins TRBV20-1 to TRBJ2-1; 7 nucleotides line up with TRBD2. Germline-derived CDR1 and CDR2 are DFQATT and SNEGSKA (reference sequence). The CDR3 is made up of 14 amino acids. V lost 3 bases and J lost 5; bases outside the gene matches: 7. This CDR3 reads CSARRRLADNEQFF. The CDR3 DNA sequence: TGCAGTGCTAGGAGGCGTCTAGCGGACAATGAGCAGTTCTTC.